Presented here are 4 T cell receptor beta chains from one specimen sequenced in a study of cytomegalovirus exposure and HLA in healthy donors. The data were produced by immunoSEQ multiplex PCR, yet TCRdb's version contains in-frame clones alone and is incomplete. The table shows 150,000 to 180,000 clones, with 70% to 90% occurring only once. Material: PBMCs. These receptors all come from a man aged 18 to 30 in good health and CMV-seropositive.

The J gene is TRBJ2-7, the V gene TRBV4-2; TRBD2 agrees at 13 bases. The ends lost 2 bases at V and 1 base at J; junction bases unmatched: 8. Germline CDR1 and CDR2: LGHNA and YNFKEQ. This CDR3 contains 18 residues. This CDR3 reads CASSQSGTSGKKSYEQYF. CDR3 DNA: TGTGCCAGCAGCCAATCGGGGACTAGCGGGAAAAAATCCTACGAGCAGTACTTC.

For this clone: The sample holds other DNA sequences that translate to the same CDR3. V is TRBV5-6 and J is TRBJ1-2; TRBD1 matches 7 bases. Per the germline V gene, CDR1 is SGHDT and CDR2 is YYEEEE. The CDR3 is 13 residues long. V gave up 3 bases and J gave up 3 bases; unmatched junction bases: 2. In nucleotides, the CDR3 is TGTGCCAGCAGCTCCCAGGGGGACTATGGCTACACCTTC. This sequence encodes CASSSQGDYGYTF. Looking up the rest from reference TRBV5-6 and TRBJ1-2 gives the full variable domain: DAGVTQSPTHLIKTRGQQVTLRCSPKSGHDTVSWYQQALGQGPQFIFQYYEEEERQRGNFPDRFSGHQFPNYSSELNVNALLLGDSALYLCASSSQGDYGYTFGSGTRLTVV.

V is TRBV28 and J is TRBJ2-7; 8 bases agree with TRBD1. Germline V gene data show CDR1 as MDHEN and CDR2 as SYDVKM. V gave up 9 bases and J gave up 6 bases; unmatched junction bases: 10. The CDR3 sequence is 13 residues long. CDR3 DNA sequence: TGTGCCAGTTCGGGACAGGTGGTCTCCGAGCAGTACTTC. It is translated as CASSGQVVSEQYF. The whole variable domain, filled in from reference TRBV28 and TRBJ2-7, reads DVKVTQSSRYLVKRTGEKVFLECVQDMDHENMFWYRQDPGLGLRLIYFSYDVKMKEKGDIPEGYSVSREKKERFSLILESASTNQTSMYLCASSGQVVSEQYFGPGTRLTVT.

The chain combines TRBV27 with TRBJ1-2; perhaps TRBD1 as D (6 bases). Trimming shortened V by 2 bases and J by 10 bases, and 11 bases separated the two germline ends. Germline V gene sequence: CDR1 MNHEY, CDR2 SMNVEV (reference sequence). CDR3 length equals 12 residues. For the CDR3, the DNA is TGTGCCAGCAGTTTAGGGGGCGTTGACTACACCTTC. It encodes CASSLGGVDYTF.